Presented here are 19 T cell receptor beta chains from one specimen sequenced in a study of shared clonotypes between healthy human individuals. Sequencing used immunoSEQ multiplex PCR; TCRdb keeps in-frame clones, though not all of them. The sample gives over a million clones, about 75% of which show up once; about 1.5% is in the top ten. The sample taken for sequencing was memory CD4+ T cells sorted from blood. Noted subset: CD45RA-negative fraction. The receptors originated from a man younger than 30 in good health.

The chain carries TRBV19 and TRBJ1-1; possible D gene TRBD1, 6 bases. The CDR3 runs to 13 residues. The V and J ends lost 9 bases and 1 base respectively, with 12 bases between them. Per germline, CDR1 LNHDA and CDR2 SQIVND (reference sequence). The CDR3 reads CASMLQGNTEAFF. In nucleotides, the CDR3 is TGTGCCAGCATGCTACAGGGGAACACTGAAGCTTTCTTT.

Regarding this clone: Other nucleotide sequences from this sample produce the same CDR3. The rearrangement links TRBV7-2 to TRBJ1-2, with 9 nucleotides matching TRBD1. With 6 bases clipped from V and 0 bases from J, the junction kept 5 bases outside the gene matches. CDR1 SGHTA and CDR2 FQGNSA come from the germline V gene. This CDR3 has 15 amino acids. The CDR3 spells CASSSDRGSNYGYTF. The CDR3 nucleotides are TGTGCCAGCAGTTCGGACAGGGGCTCTAACTATGGCTACACCTTC.

Of note for this clone: The identical CDR3 is also encoded by other nucleotide sequences in the sample. The rearrangement links TRBV5-1 to TRBJ2-7; TRBD2 agrees at 7 bases. The CDR3 is made up of 14 amino acids. Trimming removed 1 base from V and 3 bases from J; junction bases left unmatched: 4. Germline values: CDR1 SGHRS, CDR2 YFSETQ. CDR3 in DNA: TGCGCCAGCAGCTTGTCCCGGGGGGACTACGAGCAGTACTTC. Its protein product is CASSLSRGDYEQYF.

The chain uses TRBV6-1 and TRBJ2-7, with TRBD2 identical over 10 bases. CDR3 length: 14 residues. The junction had 3 bases not matched to a gene; V was cut back by 5 bases and J by 2 bases. CDR1 is MNHNS and CDR2 is SASEGT in the germline V gene. The chain's CDR3 is CASSTGLAAYEQYF. DNA for the CDR3: TGTGCCAGCAGTACAGGACTAGCGGCCTACGAGCAGTACTTC.

The chain combines TRBV18 with TRBJ1-2, with a weak D call TRBD1 (5 bases). Trimming removed 3 bases from V and 8 bases from J, with 16 bases in between. This CDR3 is built from 14 residues. From germline, CDR1 is KGHSH and CDR2 LQKENI. The CDR3 region is CASSPGTGDRGYTF. In DNA form, the CDR3 reads TGTGCCAGCTCACCTGGGACGGGGGATCGGGGCTACACCTTC.

This clone was detected only a few times. The V call is TRBV2, the J call TRBJ2-5, with 11 bases fitting TRBD1. The end of the DNA fits TRBJ2-7 better, so the J call may be wrong. This CDR3 has 14 amino acids. Germline CDR1 is SNHLY and CDR2 is FYNNEI. The CDR3 spells CASSVDRGPYEQYF. In DNA form, the CDR3 reads TGTGCCAGCAGCGTGGACAGGGGGCCATACGAGCAGTACTTC.

This chain uses TRBV4-1 with TRBJ2-3, with D possibly being TRBD1 (6 bases). CDR1 MGHRA and CDR2 YSYEKL come from the germline V gene. CDR3 length: 16 amino acids. V was clipped by 1 base and J by 4 bases, with 15 bases between them. The CDR3 bases are TGCGCCAGCAGCCAAGTATTGGGGGCCACCTCAGATACGCAGTATTTT. Residues: CASSQVLGATSDTQYF.

This clone was picked up a small number of times. Other nucleotide sequences from this sample produce the same CDR3. The chain employs TRBV5-1 and TRBJ1-6; perhaps TRBD1 as D (6 bases). The CDR3 has 14 amino acids. Germline loops: CDR1 SGHRS, CDR2 YFSETQ. With 0 bases removed from V and 7 bases from J, the gap between germline ends came to 8 bases. For the CDR3, the DNA is TGCGCCAGCAGCTTGGTAGGGGGGAATTCACCCCTCCACTTT. It specifies CASSLVGGNSPLHF.

In its sample, this clone was seen a few times. The chain joins TRBV19 to TRBJ2-1; 10 bases match TRBD2. Germline V CDR1 and CDR2: LNHDA, SQIVND (reference sequence). The CDR3 spans 15 residues. The V segment lost 5 bases and the J segment 7 bases; nucleotides outside the gene matches: 8. The CDR3 reads CASSVAGGQGNEQFF. As DNA, the CDR3 is TGTGCCAGTAGTGTAGCGGGAGGACAAGGGAATGAGCAGTTCTTC.

The rearrangement joins TRBV30 to TRBJ1-6; D is ambiguous. There are 14 residues in the CDR3. CDR1 is GTSNPN and CDR2 is SVGIG in the germline V gene (reference sequence). V was trimmed by 2 bases and J by 10 bases, leaving 15 bases between them. CDR3 protein: CAWSRRQDGSPLHF. DNA for the CDR3: TGTGCCTGGAGTCGGCGGCAGGACGGATCACCCCTCCACTTT. The complete variable domain, with remaining parts taken from reference TRBV30 and TRBJ1-6, reads SQTIHQWPATLVQPVGSPLSLECTVEGTSNPNLYWYRQAAGRGLQLLFYSVGIGQISSEVPQNLSASRPQDRQFILSSKKLLLSDSGFYLCAWSRRQDGSPLHFGNGTRLTVT.

This rearrangement joins TRBV10-3 to TRBJ1-5; TRBD1 aligns across 7 bases. The V and J ends lost 4 bases and 0 bases, in that order; junction bases with no gene match: 9. The V gene's germline CDR1 is ENHRY and CDR2 SYGVKD. The CDR3 has 17 residues. CDR3 protein: CAISGAPGQYSNQPQHF. As DNA, the CDR3 is TGTGCCATCAGTGGAGCCCCGGGACAGTATAGCAATCAGCCCCAGCATTTT.

In its sample, this clone was seen a few times. The CDR3 loop is CASSLDHGGGEQYF. CDR3 in DNA: TGTGCCAGCAGCTTAGATCATGGGGGCGGCGAGCAGTACTTC. The chain carries TRBV11-2 and TRBJ2-7, with D perhaps TRBD1 (6 bases). The V and J ends lost 0 bases and 6 bases respectively, with 12 bases between them. CDR1 SGHAT and CDR2 FQNNGV come from the germline V gene. The CDR3 has 14 amino acids. Based on the CDR3 plus reference TRBV11-2 and TRBJ2-7, the full variable domain is EAGVAQSPRYKIIEKRQSVAFWCNPISGHATLYWYQQILGQGPKLLIQFQNNGVVDDSQLPKDRFSAERLKGVDSTLKIQPAKLEDSAVYLCASSLDHGGGEQYFGPGTRLTVT.

This clone occurred once. This chain uses TRBV2 with TRBJ2-6; no definite D call. The V end was cut by 4 bases, the J end by 2 bases, with 9 bases between. Germline-derived CDR1 and CDR2 are SNHLY and FYNNEI. The CDR3 runs to 15 residues. The CDR3 bases are TGTGCCAGCAGTGGATACAGTCCTGGGGCCAACGTCCTGACTTTC. Its protein is CASSGYSPGANVLTF.

J is TRBJ2-2 and V is TRBV30, with D unresolved. From germline, CDR1 is GTSNPN and CDR2 SVGIG (reference sequence). The length of the CDR3 is 13 residues. V lost 0 bases, J lost 7 bases, and 9 bases lay in between. CDR3 bases: TGTGCCTGGAGTGTGGGGTGGGGCGGGGAGCTGTTTTTT. As protein: CAWSVGWGGELFF.

This clone was seen only a few times. V gene TRBV6-1 combines with J gene TRBJ1-6; the D gene is possibly TRBD1 (5 bases). The CDR3 totals 15 residues. CDR1 is MNHNS, CDR2 SASEGT, per germline. V dropped 2 bases and J dropped 9 bases, with 14 bases sitting between them. The CDR3 loop is CASSESGTLASPLHF. DNA of the CDR3: TGTGCCAGCAGTGAATCCGGGACCCTTGCTTCACCCCTCCACTTT.

This chain connects TRBV5-4 to TRBJ1-4; no clear D gene. The CDR3 consists of 14 residues. V lost 0 bases and J 8 bases, leaving 11 bases between the germline ends. Germline lookup yields CDR1 SGHNT and CDR2 YYREEE (reference sequence). This CDR3 reads CASSLDQRAEKLFF. As DNA, the CDR3 is TGTGCCAGCAGCTTGGATCAGAGAGCCGAAAAACTGTTTTTT.

This clone was seen more than once but under ten times. Other DNA sequences from this sample encode an identical CDR3 as well. DNA for the CDR3: TGTGCCAGCAGTGAAAGGGCAGGGGGAAACACTGAAGCTTTCTTT. As protein: CASSERAGGNTEAFF. V and J are TRBV2 and TRBJ1-1; 7 bases match TRBD1. With 2 bases clipped from V and 2 bases from J, the junction kept 5 bases outside the gene matches. The CDR3 is 15 amino acids. The germline V gene encodes CDR1 SNHLY and CDR2 FYNNEI.

Note on this clone: The sample contains more than one DNA sequence encoding this CDR3. V is TRBV19 and J is TRBJ1-1; D ambiguous. The CDR3 sequence is 13 residues long. The ends were cut back, 3 bases at V and 1 base at J, with 6 bases in the middle. Germline lookup yields CDR1 LNHDA and CDR2 SQIVND (reference sequence). This chain's CDR3 is CASSIRQNTEAFF. The CDR3 bases are TGTGCCAGTAGTATTCGGCAGAACACTGAAGCTTTCTTT.

This clone was counted a few times. The V and J genes are TRBV10-1 and TRBJ1-1, with 9 bases lining up with TRBD1. The CDR3 length is 17 residues. V lost 1 base and J lost 10; bases outside the gene matches: 16. The germline V gene encodes CDR1 WNHNN and CDR2 SYGVQD (reference sequence). The CDR3 spells CASSEWGQGLGVGVAFF. The CDR3 DNA sequence: TGCGCCAGCAGTGAGTGGGGACAGGGCCTGGGCGTCGGAGTAGCTTTCTTT.